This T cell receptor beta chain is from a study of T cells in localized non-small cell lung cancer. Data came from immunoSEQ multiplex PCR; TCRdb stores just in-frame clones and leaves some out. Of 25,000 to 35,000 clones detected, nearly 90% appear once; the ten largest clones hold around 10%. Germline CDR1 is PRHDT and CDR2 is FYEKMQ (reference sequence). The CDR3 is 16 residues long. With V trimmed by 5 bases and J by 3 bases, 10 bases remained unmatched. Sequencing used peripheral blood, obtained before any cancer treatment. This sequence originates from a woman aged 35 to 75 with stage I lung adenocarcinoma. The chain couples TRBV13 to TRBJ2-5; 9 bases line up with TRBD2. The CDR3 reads CASSLSGGRGKETQYF. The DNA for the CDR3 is TGTGCCAGCAGCCTAAGCGGGGGGCGCGGGAAAGAGACCCAGTACTTC.